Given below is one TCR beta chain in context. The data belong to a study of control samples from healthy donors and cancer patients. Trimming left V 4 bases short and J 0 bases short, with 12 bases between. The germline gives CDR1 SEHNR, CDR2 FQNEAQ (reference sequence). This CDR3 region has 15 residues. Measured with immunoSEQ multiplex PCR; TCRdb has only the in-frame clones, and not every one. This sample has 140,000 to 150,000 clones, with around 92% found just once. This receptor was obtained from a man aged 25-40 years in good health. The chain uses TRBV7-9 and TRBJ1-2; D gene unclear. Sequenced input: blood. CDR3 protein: CASSSRITPNYGYTF. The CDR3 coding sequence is TGTGCCAGCAGCTCCAGGATAACCCCTAACTATGGCTACACCTTC.